The 26 T cell receptor beta chains listed next were all sequenced from one sample in a study of tumor and adjacent non-tumor tissue in lung cancer. TCRbeta libraries were built with three rounds of nested PCR, modified from ARM-PCR. TCRdb recomputed calls from the multiplex PCR reads with MiXCR, one row per CDR3 protein. The sample carries 75,000 to 90,000 distinct CDR3 sequences, 75% to 85% recorded once. This sample's RNA came from whole unsorted tissue. Distant lung tissue was collected more than 3 cm away from the tumor edge. The sample comprised distant non-tumor lung tissue. These receptors originate from a woman in her forties or fifties with non-small cell lung cancer.

To note about this clonotype: This is likely a read error, given that the CDR3 carries no conserved phenylalanine or tryptophan at its end. The chain recombines TRBV20-1 with TRBJ2-2; the match to TRBD1 covers 8 bases. Germline lookup yields CDR1 DFQATT and CDR2 SNEGSKA (reference sequence). The CDR3 has 14 amino acids. The CDR3 coding sequence is TGCAGTGTTAGAACGGACAGGGCGACCGGGGAGCTGTTTTGT. Translation: CSVRTDRATGELFC.

This clonotype was detected many times. V usage is TRBV28 and J usage is TRBJ1-1; D is ambiguous. The CDR3 runs 13 residues. Germline-derived CDR1 and CDR2 are MDHEN and SYDVKM. V was pared by 6 bases and J by 0 bases, with 8 bases between. The CDR3 sequence is CASSLTMNTEAFF. CDR3 nucleotides: TGTGCCAGCAGCCTGACAATGAACACTGAAGCTTTCTTT. Looking up the rest from reference TRBV28 and TRBJ1-1 gives the full variable domain: DVKVTQSSRYLVKRTGEKVFLECVQDMDHENMFWYRQDPGLGLRLIYFSYDVKMKEKGDIPEGYSVSREKKERFSLILESASTNQTSMYLCASSLTMNTEAFFGQGTRLTVV.

A note on this clonotype: One end of the junction varies from germline; a read error may be responsible. V usage is TRBV6-5 and J usage is TRBJ2-7; 11 bases are shared with TRBD2. Looked up from germline, CDR1 is MNHEY and CDR2 is SVGAGI. The CDR3 has 14 amino acids. The CDR3 protein is CASSFSGRVGKQYF. DNA for the CDR3: TGTGCCAGCAGTTTTAGCGGGAGGGTTGGCAAGCAGTATTTC.

V and J are TRBV11-2 and TRBJ2-5, with D possibly being TRBD1 (5 bases). The CDR3 runs to 14 residues. V shed 9 bases and J shed 5 bases, with 19 bases lying between them. Germline CDR1 and CDR2: SGHAT and FQNNGV. The CDR3 DNA reads TGTGCCAGTAGTTTACCAAGGGGCTCGGAGACCCAGTACTTC. Translation gives CASSLPRGSETQYF.

This clonotype was detected a few times. This sequence joins TRBV12-3 or TRBV12-4 and TRBJ2-7, with 8 bases lining up with TRBD1. V dropped 6 bases and J dropped 7; count of bases not matched to a gene: 17. The CDR3 length is 16 residues. The CDR3 DNA reads as TGTGCCAGCAGCCCAGGGTACCGGACAGGGTCAGGAGAGCAGTACGTC. Translation: CASSPGYRTGSGEQYV.

Only a few counts were recorded for this clonotype. This clone may be a read error of a much larger clone one base away. Because the CDR3 is missing its conserved closing phenylalanine or tryptophan, this is likely a read error. The rearrangement links TRBV20-1 to TRBJ2-7; D uncertain. Germline CDR1 DFQATT, CDR2 SNEGSKA (reference sequence). The CDR3 length is 13 residues. Between the trimmed V and J ends, which lost 0 bases and 0 bases, there was a span of 6 bases. The CDR3 bases are TGCAGTGCTAGAGAGGGTAGCTCCTACGAGCAGTACTTA. This translates into CSAREGSSYEQYL.

Details on this clonotype: One end of the junction varies from germline; a read error may be responsible. CDR3 coding DNA: TGTGCCAGCAGCTTAGCTGCCGCTGGGCATAGCACTGAAGCTATCTTT. The encoded protein is CASSLAAAGHSTEAIF. The chain couples TRBV7-9 to TRBJ1-1; D is unclear. The CDR3 consists of 16 residues. Per the germline V gene, CDR1 is SEHNR and CDR2 is FQNEAQ (reference sequence).

This clonotype was seen once. One junction end disagrees with the germline gene, perhaps due to a read error. The chain couples TRBV29-1 to TRBJ2-1, with TRBD2 as a possible D gene (6 bases). This CDR3 contains 17 residues. Germline assignment: CDR1 SQVTM and CDR2 ANQGSEA. The CDR3: CSVEEFGGVTFYNKQFF. The CDR3 DNA follows: TGCAGCGTTGAAGAGTTCGGCGGGGTAACCTTCTACAATAAGCAGTTCTTC.

A few counts support this clonotype. The CDR3 is CASSLSGNAPIEQYF. In nucleotides, the CDR3 is TGTGCCAGCAGTTTATCAGGAAACGCGCCGATCGAGCAGTACTTC. The J gene is TRBJ2-7, the V gene TRBV28; D unclear. The CDR3 contains 15 residues. Per the germline V gene, CDR1 is MDHEN and CDR2 is SYDVKM. Trimming took 1 base from V and 6 from J, leaving 16 bases between them. The full variable domain, in which reference TRBV28 and TRBJ2-7 provide the parts outside the CDR3, is DVKVTQSSRYLVKRTGEKVFLECVQDMDHENMFWYRQDPGLGLRLIYFSYDVKMKEKGDIPEGYSVSREKKERFSLILESASTNQTSMYLCASSLSGNAPIEQYFGPGTRLTVT.

On this clonotype: One end of the junction varies from germline; a read error may be responsible. This chain uses TRBV5-1 with TRBJ2-7; a possible D gene is TRBD2 (6 bases). There are 16 residues in the CDR3. The germline CDR1 and CDR2 sequences are SGHRS and YFSETQ. In nucleotides, the CDR3 is TGCGCCAGCAGCCCGGAAGGCGGGACCTCCTCCAACGAACAGTACTTC. It encodes CASSPEGGTSSNEQYF.

This clonotype was observed a single time. The junction differs from germline at one of its ends, possibly a read error. The rearrangement uses TRBV6-1 and TRBJ2-2; D is perhaps TRBD2 (5 bases). The CDR3 runs to 16 residues. Germline V gene lookup returns CDR1 MNHNS and CDR2 SASEGT. The CDR3 DNA is TGTGCCATCCCTAAATCGGCAAAGGTGGGCACCGGGGAGTTGTTTTTT. It encodes CAIPKSAKVGTGELFF.

Comments on this clonotype: Likely a read error: the CDR3 ends without its conserved phenylalanine or tryptophan. The chain couples TRBV11-2 to TRBJ2-7; 7 nucleotides align to TRBD1. The CDR3 runs 14 residues. Germline V gives CDR1 SGHAT, CDR2 FQNNGV. CDR3 DNA: TGTGCCAGGAGCTTAGTTAGGGACAGCTATGAGCAGTACTTG. It encodes CARSLVRDSYEQYL.

Concerning this clonotype: The junction departs from germline at one end; a sequencing error may be responsible. The V call is TRBV6-1, the J call TRBJ2-1; the match to TRBD2 covers 7 bases. The CDR3 is 15 amino acids. CDR1 and CDR2 (germline): MNHNS, SASEGT. The CDR3 sequence is CASSEGLAGGNKQFF. The CDR3 DNA follows: TGTGCCAGCAGTGAAGGGTTAGCGGGTGGCAATAAGCAGTTCTTC.

As concerns this clonotype: One junction end disagrees with the germline gene, perhaps due to a read error. The J gene is TRBJ2-7, the V gene TRBV6-1, with a tentative D call TRBD2 (5 bases). The CDR3 is 15 amino acids. Germline CDR1 reads MNHNS; CDR2 reads SASEGT. The CDR3 nucleotides are TGTGTCAGCAGTGAAGACTCGGGGAGCTCCTACAAGCAGTACTTC. It encodes CVSSEDSGSSYKQYF.

This clonotype was seen just once. A single base separates this from a much larger clone, so it may be a read error. This chain uses TRBV20-1 with TRBJ1-5, with TRBD1 as a possible D gene (5 bases). The V and J ends lost 7 bases and 5 bases respectively, with 18 bases between them. The germline CDR1 and CDR2 sequences are DFQATT and SNEGSKA (reference sequence). The CDR3 runs to 14 residues. CDR3 residues: CSVPGGGEHQPQHF. Here the CDR3 DNA reads TGCAGTGTCCCCGGGGGAGGGGAACATCAGCCCCAGCATTTT.

Remarks on this clonotype: Likely a read error: the CDR3 ends without its conserved phenylalanine or tryptophan. The chain employs TRBV6-6 and TRBJ2-5; D gene unclear. Germline CDR1 is MNHNY and CDR2 is SVGAGI (reference sequence). This CDR3 comprises 15 residues. Trimming took 5 bases from V and 5 from J, leaving 18 bases between them. Here the CDR3 reads CASSPPDPDGETQYL. CDR3 nucleotide sequence: TGTGCCAGCAGTCCCCCGGACCCAGATGGTGAGACCCAGTACCTC.

The chain has TRBV29-1 and TRBJ2-1, with TRBD2 matching over 8 bases. The CDR3 contains 15 residues. CDR1 and CDR2 from the germline V gene are SQVTM and ANQGSEA. The CDR3 is CSVQLSGSSYNEQFF. CDR3 bases: TGCAGTGTTCAATTAAGCGGGAGCTCATACAATGAGCAGTTCTTC.

About this clonotype: The CDR3 end shows no conserved phenylalanine or tryptophan, and so a read error is likely. The chain is built from TRBV5-5 and TRBJ2-3, with D perhaps matching TRBD1 (6 bases). The CDR3 runs 15 residues. In germline, CDR1 is SGHKS, CDR2 YYEKEE (reference sequence). CDR3 residues: CAGSSGQSSTDTQYL. CDR3 coding DNA: TGTGCCGGCAGCTCCGGACAGAGTAGCACAGATACGCAGTATTTA.

This chain links TRBV29-1 with TRBJ2-7; TRBD2 matches at 7 bases. CDR1 and CDR2 from the germline V gene are SQVTM and ANQGSEA. This CDR3 has 13 amino acids. Trimming took 7 bases from V and 5 from J; bases not matched to a gene: 11. The CDR3 nucleotides read TGCAGCGCTACGGGACTAATCTTCGACGAGCAGTACTTC. Its translation: CSATGLIFDEQYF.

As for this clonotype: One end of the junction fails to match germline, which may point to a read error. The genes are TRBV12-3 or TRBV12-4 and TRBJ2-3, with D maybe TRBD2 (5 bases). The CDR3 loop spans 21 amino acids. CDR3 DNA: TGTGCCAGCAGTTTAGGGCCAGCTAGCAGGAGTACAGACCCGAGTCTAAATACGCAGTACTTT. This gives the protein CASSLGPASRSTDPSLNTQYF.

Worth noting for this clonotype: A much larger clone lies one base from this, so it may be a read error. The chain uses TRBV19 and TRBJ2-7; D is unclear. This CDR3 is built from 16 residues. Per the germline V gene, CDR1 is LNHDA and CDR2 is SQIVND (reference sequence). The V and J ends lost 5 bases and 0 bases respectively, with 17 bases between them. The CDR3: CASSSAIGSSSYEQYF. For the CDR3, the DNA is TGTGCCAGTAGTTCCGCAATCGGGTCGAGCTCCTACGAGCAGTACTTC.

As regards this clonotype: No conserved phenylalanine or tryptophan is present at the end of the CDR3, so a read error is the likely explanation. The V and J genes are TRBV6-2 or TRBV6-3 and TRBJ2-3; D possibly uses TRBD1 or TRBD2 (5 bases each). This CDR3 region has 17 residues. The V gene's germline CDR1 is MNHEY and CDR2 SVGEGT. The chain's CDR3 is CANSYPGTEAYTDTQYL. The CDR3 bases are TGTGCCAACAGTTACCCTGGGACGGAAGCCTACACAGATACGCAGTATTTA.

For this clonotype: One junction end disagrees with the germline gene, perhaps due to a read error. The gene calls are TRBV24-1 and TRBJ2-3; TRBD2 matches 10 bases. This CDR3 has 18 amino acids. Germline assignment: CDR1 KGHDR and CDR2 SFDVKD. The CDR3 nucleotides are TGTGTCACCAGTGATCCACTTTCCCTAGCGGGAGACGGAGATACGCAGTATTTT. Protein sequence: CVTSDPLSLAGDGDTQYF.

With regard to this clonotype: Since a much larger clone is just one base distant, this may be a read error. The chain employs TRBV7-2 and TRBJ2-1; D may match TRBD1 or TRBD2 (5 bases each). The CDR3 is 16 residues long. Germline lookup yields CDR1 SGHTA and CDR2 FQGNSA. The DNA of the CDR3 is TGTGCCAACAGCTTATCCCTGGCGGAGAGGGGCAATGAGCAGTTCTTC. Protein sequence: CANSLSLAERGNEQFF.

Turning to this clonotype: The conserved phenylalanine or tryptophan is not found at the CDR3 terminus, so this likely reflects a read error. The V and J genes are TRBV11-2 and TRBJ2-7, with a tentative D call TRBD1 (6 bases). The length of the CDR3 is 15 residues. Germline assignment: CDR1 SGHAT and CDR2 FQNNGV. CDR3 protein: CTSSTGTGRAYEQYL. The CDR3 bases are TGTACCAGCAGCACCGGCACAGGGCGCGCCTACGAGCAGTACCTC.

As concerns this clonotype: The germline gene is not matched at one end of the junction; a read error may be the cause. The rearrangement joins TRBV10-1 to TRBJ2-2, with a weak D call TRBD1 (6 bases). The CDR3 sequence is 13 residues long. CDR1 is WNHNN, CDR2 SYGVQD, per germline (reference sequence). The CDR3 here is CASNTGTFGELFF. The CDR3 DNA is TGCGCCAGCAACACAGGGACCTTTGGGGAGCTATTTTTT.